This T cell receptor beta chain came from a study of PD-L1 blockade in urothelial cancer. As for the study in general: Most patients, twenty-five of 29, were males with bladder-origin cancer. The study, taken as a whole, reports: Sub-median blood TCR clonality before treatment predicted longer survival. Durable benefit was linked to greater 3-week expansion of tumor-associated blood clones.

The sample holds a few counts of this clone. The antigen is not known. Trimming took 1 base from V and 5 from J, leaving 20 bases between them. Germline V CDR1 and CDR2: SNHLY, FYNNEI. The CDR3 spans 17 residues. In each PCR, synthetic TCR analog templates were spiked in. The protocol was immunoSEQ multiplex PCR, while the TCRdb copy is restricted to in-frame clones and leaves out a portion. The data show fewer than 45,000 clones, around 80% seen once. The chain links TRBV2 to TRBJ1-2, with a tentative D call TRBD1 (5 bases). The clonotype originates from a man between 65 and 79 years old with urothelial cancer. The source was PBMCs, collected around atezolizumab (anti-PD-L1) treatment. The CDR3 loop is CASSEVPLGQGRYGYTF. The CDR3 bases are TGTGCCAGCAGTGAAGTGCCCCTAGGGCAGGGTCGGTATGGCTACACCTTC.